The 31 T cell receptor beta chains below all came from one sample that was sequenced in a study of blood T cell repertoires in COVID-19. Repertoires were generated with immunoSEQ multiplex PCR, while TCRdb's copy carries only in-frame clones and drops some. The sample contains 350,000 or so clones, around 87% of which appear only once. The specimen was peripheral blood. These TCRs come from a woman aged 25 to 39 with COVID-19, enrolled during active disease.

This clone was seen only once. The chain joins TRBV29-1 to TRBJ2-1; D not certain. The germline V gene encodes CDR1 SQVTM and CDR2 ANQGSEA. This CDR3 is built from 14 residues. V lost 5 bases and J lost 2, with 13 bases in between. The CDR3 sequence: CSVPAAVAYNEQFF. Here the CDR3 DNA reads TGCAGCGTTCCGGCGGCAGTAGCCTACAATGAGCAGTTCTTC.

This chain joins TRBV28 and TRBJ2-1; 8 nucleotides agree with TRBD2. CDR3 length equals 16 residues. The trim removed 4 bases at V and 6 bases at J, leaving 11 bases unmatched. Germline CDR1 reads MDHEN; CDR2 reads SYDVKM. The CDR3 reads CASSSLKSGRSNEQFF. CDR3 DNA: TGTGCCAGCAGTTCCCTTAAAAGCGGGAGAAGCAATGAGCAGTTCTTC.

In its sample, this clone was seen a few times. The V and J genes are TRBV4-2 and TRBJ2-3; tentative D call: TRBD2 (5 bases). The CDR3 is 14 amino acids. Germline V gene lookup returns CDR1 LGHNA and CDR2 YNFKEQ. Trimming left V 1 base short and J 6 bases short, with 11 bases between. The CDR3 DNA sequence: TGTGCCAGCAGCCAAGTAGAGGGAGTCGATACGCAGTATTTT. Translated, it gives CASSQVEGVDTQYF.

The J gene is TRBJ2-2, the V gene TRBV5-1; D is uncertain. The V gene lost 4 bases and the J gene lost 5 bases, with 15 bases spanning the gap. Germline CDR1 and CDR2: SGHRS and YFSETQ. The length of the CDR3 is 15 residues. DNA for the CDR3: TGCGCCAGCAGCCCGGATCCGCGGAAAACCGGGGAGCTGTTTTTT. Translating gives CASSPDPRKTGELFF.

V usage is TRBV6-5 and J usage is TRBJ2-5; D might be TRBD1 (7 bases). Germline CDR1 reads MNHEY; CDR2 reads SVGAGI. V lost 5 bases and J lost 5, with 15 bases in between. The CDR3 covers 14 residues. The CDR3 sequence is CASSPRRGLETQYF. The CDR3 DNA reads TGTGCCAGCAGTCCACGGAGGGGGCTGGAGACCCAGTACTTC.

The CDR3 sequence: CASSPSGRVYNEQFF. Written as DNA, the CDR3 is TGTGCCAGCAGCCCGAGCGGGAGGGTATACAATGAGCAGTTCTTC. The V gene is TRBV7-3, the J gene TRBJ2-1; 10 nucleotides agree with TRBD2. This CDR3 has 15 residues. V lost 5 bases to trimming and J lost 4 bases; unmatched junction nucleotides: 5. CDR1 and CDR2 (germline): SGHTA, FQGTGA. The entire variable domain, with the rest obtained from reference TRBV7-3 and TRBJ2-1, is as follows: GAGVSQTPSNKVTEKGKYVELRCDPISGHTALYWYRQSLGQGPEFLIYFQGTGAADDSGLPNDRFFAVRPEGSVSTLKIQRTERGDSAVYLCASSPSGRVYNEQFFGPGTRLTVL.

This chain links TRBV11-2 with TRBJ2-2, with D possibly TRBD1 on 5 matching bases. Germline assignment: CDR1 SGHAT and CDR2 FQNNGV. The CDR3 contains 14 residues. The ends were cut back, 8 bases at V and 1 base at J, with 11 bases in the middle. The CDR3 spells CASQLQENTGELFF. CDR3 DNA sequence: TGTGCCAGCCAATTACAGGAGAACACCGGGGAGCTGTTTTTT.

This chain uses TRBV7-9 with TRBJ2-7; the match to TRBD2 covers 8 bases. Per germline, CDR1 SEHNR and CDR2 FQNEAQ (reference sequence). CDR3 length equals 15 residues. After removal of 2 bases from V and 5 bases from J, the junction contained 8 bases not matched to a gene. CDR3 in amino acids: CASSLSAGGIDEQYF. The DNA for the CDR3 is TGTGCCAGCAGCTTATCTGCGGGGGGCATCGACGAGCAGTACTTC. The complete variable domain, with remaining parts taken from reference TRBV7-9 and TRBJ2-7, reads DTGVSQNPRHKITKRGQNVTFRCDPISEHNRLYWYRQTLGQGPEFLTYFQNEAQLEKSRLLSDRFSAERPKGSFSTLEIQRTEQGDSAMYLCASSLSAGGIDEQYFGPGTRLTVT.

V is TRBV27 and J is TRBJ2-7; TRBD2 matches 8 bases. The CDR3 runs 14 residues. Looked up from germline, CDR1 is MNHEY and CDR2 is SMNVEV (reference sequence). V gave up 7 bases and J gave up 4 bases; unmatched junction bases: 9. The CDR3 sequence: CASNRFGRGYEQYF. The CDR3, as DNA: TGTGCCAGCAATAGATTCGGGAGGGGTTACGAGCAGTACTTC.

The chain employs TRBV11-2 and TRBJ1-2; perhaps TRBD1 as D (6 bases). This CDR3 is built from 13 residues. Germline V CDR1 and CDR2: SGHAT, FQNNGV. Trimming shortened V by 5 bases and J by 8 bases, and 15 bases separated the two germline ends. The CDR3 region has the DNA TGTGCCAGCAGCCTAGGGGGGGGCTCCGGCTACACCTTC. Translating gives CASSLGGGSGYTF.

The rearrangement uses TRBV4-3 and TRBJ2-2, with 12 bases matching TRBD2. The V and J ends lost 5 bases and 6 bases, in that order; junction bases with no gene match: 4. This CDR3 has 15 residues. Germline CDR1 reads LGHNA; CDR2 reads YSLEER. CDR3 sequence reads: CASSFRLAGAGELFF. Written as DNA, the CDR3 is TGCGCCAGCAGCTTCCGACTAGCGGGAGCCGGGGAGCTGTTTTTT.

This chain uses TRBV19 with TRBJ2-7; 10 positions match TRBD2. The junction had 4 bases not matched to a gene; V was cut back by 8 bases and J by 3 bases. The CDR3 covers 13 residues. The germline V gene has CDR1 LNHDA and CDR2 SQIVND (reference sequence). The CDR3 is CASSSGGNYEQYF. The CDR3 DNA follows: TGTGCCAGTTCTAGCGGGGGCAACTACGAGCAGTACTTC.

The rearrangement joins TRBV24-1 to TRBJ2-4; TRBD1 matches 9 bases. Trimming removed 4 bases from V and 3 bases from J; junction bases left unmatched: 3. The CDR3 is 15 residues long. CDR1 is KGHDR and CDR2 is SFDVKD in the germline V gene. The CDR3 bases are TGTGCCACCAGTGAGGGACAGGGAGGCAAAAACATTCAGTACTTC. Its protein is CATSEGQGGKNIQYF.

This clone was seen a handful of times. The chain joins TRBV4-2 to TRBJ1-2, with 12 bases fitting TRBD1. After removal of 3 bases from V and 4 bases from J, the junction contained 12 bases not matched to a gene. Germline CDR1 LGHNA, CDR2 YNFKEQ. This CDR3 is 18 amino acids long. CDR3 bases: TGTGCCAGCAGCCAGCAGCGGCCGGGACAGGGGGCCGGCTATGGCTACACCTTC. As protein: CASSQQRPGQGAGYGYTF.

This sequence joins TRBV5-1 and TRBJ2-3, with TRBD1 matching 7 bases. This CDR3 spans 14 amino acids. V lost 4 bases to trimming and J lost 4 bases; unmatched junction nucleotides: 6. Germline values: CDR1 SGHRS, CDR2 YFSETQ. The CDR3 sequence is CASSPPGGSDTQYF. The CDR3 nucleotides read TGCGCCAGCAGCCCTCCAGGGGGTTCAGATACGCAGTATTTT. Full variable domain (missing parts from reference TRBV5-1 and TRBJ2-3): KAGVTQTPRYLIKTRGQQVTLSCSPISGHRSVSWYQQTPGQGLQFLFEYFSETQRNKGNFPGRFSGRQFSNSRSEMNVSTLELGDSALYLCASSPPGGSDTQYFGPGTRLTVL.

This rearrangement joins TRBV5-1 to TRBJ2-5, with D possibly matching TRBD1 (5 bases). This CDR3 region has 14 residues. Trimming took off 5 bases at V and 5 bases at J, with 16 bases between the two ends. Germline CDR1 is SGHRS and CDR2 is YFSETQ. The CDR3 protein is CASRLDTDSETQYF. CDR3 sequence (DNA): TGCGCCAGCAGACTGGACACCGACTCTGAGACCCAGTACTTC.

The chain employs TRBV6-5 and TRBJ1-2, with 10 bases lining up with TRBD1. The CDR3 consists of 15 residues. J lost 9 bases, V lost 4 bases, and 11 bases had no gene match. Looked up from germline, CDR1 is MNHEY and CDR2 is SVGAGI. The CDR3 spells CASSSPGQGSTSYTF. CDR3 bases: TGTGCCAGCAGTTCTCCGGGACAGGGGTCAACGAGCTACACCTTC.

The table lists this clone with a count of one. The CDR3 protein is CASSQGGTNEKLFF. CDR3 nucleotides: TGTGCCAGCAGCCAGGGGGGTACTAATGAAAAACTGTTTTTT. The V gene is TRBV3-1 (or the pseudogene TRBV3-2), the J gene TRBJ1-4; D might be TRBD1 (5 bases). From germline, CDR1 is LGHDT and CDR2 YNNKEL (reference sequence). This CDR3 spans 14 amino acids. Trimming shortened V by 3 bases and J by 2 bases, and 7 bases separated the two germline ends.

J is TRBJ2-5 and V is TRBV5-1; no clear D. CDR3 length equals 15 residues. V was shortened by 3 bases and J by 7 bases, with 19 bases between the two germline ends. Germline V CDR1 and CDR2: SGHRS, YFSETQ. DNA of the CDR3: TGCGCCAGCAGCTCCCAGGTCGCTCCCGGTCCGACCCAGTACTTC. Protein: CASSSQVAPGPTQYF.

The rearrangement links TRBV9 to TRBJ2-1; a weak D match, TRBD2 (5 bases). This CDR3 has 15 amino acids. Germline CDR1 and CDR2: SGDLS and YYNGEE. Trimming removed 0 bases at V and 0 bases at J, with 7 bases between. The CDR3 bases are TGTGCCAGCAGCGTAGCGGGAACCTCCTACAATGAGCAGTTCTTC. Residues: CASSVAGTSYNEQFF. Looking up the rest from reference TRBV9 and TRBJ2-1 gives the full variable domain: DSGVTQTPKHLITATGQRVTLRCSPRSGDLSVYWYQQSLDQGLQFLIQYYNGEERAKGNILERFSAQQFPDLHSELNLSSLELGDSALYFCASSVAGTSYNEQFFGPGTRLTVL.

This CDR3 is CASSPLAESGTGAEAFF. CDR3 nucleotides: TGTGCCAGCAGCCCCCTGGCGGAGTCCGGGACAGGGGCTGAAGCTTTCTTT. The rearrangement uses TRBV5-5 and TRBJ1-1, with TRBD1 matching 10 bases. The V gene end was trimmed by 4 bases and the J gene end by 6 bases; junction bases not matched to a gene: 15. Germline assignment: CDR1 SGHKS and CDR2 YYEKEE (reference sequence). The CDR3 is 17 residues long.

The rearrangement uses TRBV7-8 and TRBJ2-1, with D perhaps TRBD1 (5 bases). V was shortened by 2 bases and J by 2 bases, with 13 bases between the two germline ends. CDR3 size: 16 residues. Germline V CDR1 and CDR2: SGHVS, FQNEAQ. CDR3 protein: CASSLSQGYTYNEQFF. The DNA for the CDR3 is TGTGCCAGCAGCTTAAGCCAGGGTTATACCTACAATGAGCAGTTCTTC.

CDR3 bases: TGCACCAGCAGACGAAGAAGCAACAGGGGGAGAGAGACCCAGTACTTC. Translated, it gives CTSRRRSNRGRETQYF. The chain uses TRBV1 and TRBJ2-5; the listed D gene, TRBD1, was not tested against the DNA. TRBV1 is given as a pseudogene. The CDR3 covers 16 residues.

Written as DNA, the CDR3 is TGTGCCACCAGTGGATCAAGGGGCGAGACCTACGAGCAGTACTTC. The encoded protein is CATSGSRGETYEQYF. This chain connects TRBV24-1 to TRBJ2-7; tentative D call: TRBD1 (5 bases). In germline, CDR1 is KGHDR, CDR2 SFDVKD. This CDR3 has 15 residues. Trimming took 5 bases from V and 2 from J, leaving 15 bases between them.

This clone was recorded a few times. CDR3 nucleotide sequence: TGTGCCGGGGCATTCAGGGGCCGCTCCCAAGAGACCCAGTACTTC. Its translation: CAGAFRGRSQETQYF. The V gene is TRBV2, the J gene TRBJ2-5, with D possibly matching TRBD1 (6 bases). The CDR3 is 15 amino acids. V was cut by 11 bases and J by 1 base, with 20 bases left in between. CDR1 SNHLY and CDR2 FYNNEI come from the germline V gene.

The CDR3 DNA is TGTGCCAGCAGCGGGACTAGCGGGACAGGGAATGAGCAGTTCTTC. Its translation is CASSGTSGTGNEQFF. This sequence joins TRBV5-4 and TRBJ2-1; TRBD2 aligns across 13 bases. This CDR3 comprises 15 residues. J was trimmed by 7 bases and V by 4 bases; bases with no gene match: 5. In germline, CDR1 is SGHNT, CDR2 YYREEE (reference sequence). Based on the CDR3 plus reference TRBV5-4 and TRBJ2-1, the full variable domain is ETGVTQSPTHLIKTRGQQVTLRCSSQSGHNTVSWYQQALGQGPQFIFQYYREEENGRGNFPPRFSGLQFPNYSSELNVNALELDDSALYLCASSGTSGTGNEQFFGPGTRLTVL.

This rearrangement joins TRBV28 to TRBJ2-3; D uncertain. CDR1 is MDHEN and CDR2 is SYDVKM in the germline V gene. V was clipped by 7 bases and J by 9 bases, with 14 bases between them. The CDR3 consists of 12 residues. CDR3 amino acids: CASILVPRTQYF. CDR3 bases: TGTGCCAGCATCTTGGTACCTCGGACGCAGTATTTT.

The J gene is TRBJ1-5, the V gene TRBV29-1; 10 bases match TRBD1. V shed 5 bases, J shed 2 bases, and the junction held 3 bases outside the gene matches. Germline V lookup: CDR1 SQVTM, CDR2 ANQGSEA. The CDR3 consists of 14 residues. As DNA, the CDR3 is TGCAGCGTTAGACAGGGGGCCGGCAATCAGCCCCAGCATTTT. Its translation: CSVRQGAGNQPQHF.

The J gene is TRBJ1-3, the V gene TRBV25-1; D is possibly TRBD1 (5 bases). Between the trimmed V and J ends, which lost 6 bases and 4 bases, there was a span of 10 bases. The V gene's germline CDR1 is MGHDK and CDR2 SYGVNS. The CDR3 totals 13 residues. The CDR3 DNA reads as TGTGCCAGCAGAGGAGGGGACGGAAACACCATATATTTT. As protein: CASRGGDGNTIYF.

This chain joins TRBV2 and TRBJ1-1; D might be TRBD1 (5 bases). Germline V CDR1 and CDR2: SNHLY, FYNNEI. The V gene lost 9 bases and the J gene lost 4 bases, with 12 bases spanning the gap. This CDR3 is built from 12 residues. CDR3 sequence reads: CARTQDRTEAFF. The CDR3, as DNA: TGTGCCAGAACACAGGATCGCACTGAAGCTTTCTTT.

CDR3 amino acids: CASKNPGISNQPQHF. In nucleotides, the CDR3 is TGTGCCAGTAAGAATCCAGGGATAAGCAATCAGCCCCAGCATTTT. The chain has TRBV19 and TRBJ1-5, with D perhaps TRBD1 (5 bases). Germline values: CDR1 LNHDA, CDR2 SQIVND (reference sequence). With 7 bases removed from V and 1 base from J, the gap between germline ends came to 14 bases. The CDR3 is 15 amino acids.